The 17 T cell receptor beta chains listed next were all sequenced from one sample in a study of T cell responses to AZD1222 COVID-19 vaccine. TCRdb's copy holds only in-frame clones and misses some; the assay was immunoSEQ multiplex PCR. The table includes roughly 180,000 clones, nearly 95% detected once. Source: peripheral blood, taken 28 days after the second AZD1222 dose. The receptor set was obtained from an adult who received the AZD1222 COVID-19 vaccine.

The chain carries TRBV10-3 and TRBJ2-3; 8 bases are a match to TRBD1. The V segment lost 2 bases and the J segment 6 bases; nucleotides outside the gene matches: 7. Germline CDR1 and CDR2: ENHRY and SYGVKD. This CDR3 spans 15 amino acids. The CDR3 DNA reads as TGTGCCATCAGTGAGCCCGGACAGGGAAGGGATACGCAGTATTTT. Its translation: CAISEPGQGRDTQYF.

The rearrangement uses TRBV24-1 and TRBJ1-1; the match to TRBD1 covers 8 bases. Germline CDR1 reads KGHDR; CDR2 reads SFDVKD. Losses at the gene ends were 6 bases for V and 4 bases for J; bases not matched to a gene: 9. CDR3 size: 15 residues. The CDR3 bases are TGTGCCACCAGTCCCGGGACAGGACGCCTCACTGAAGCTTTCTTT. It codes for CATSPGTGRLTEAFF.

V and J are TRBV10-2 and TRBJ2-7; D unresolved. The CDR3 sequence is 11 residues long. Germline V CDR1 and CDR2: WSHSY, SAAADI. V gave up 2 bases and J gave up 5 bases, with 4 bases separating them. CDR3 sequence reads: CASSEGHEQYF. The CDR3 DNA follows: TGCGCCAGCAGTGAGGGCCACGAGCAGTACTTC.

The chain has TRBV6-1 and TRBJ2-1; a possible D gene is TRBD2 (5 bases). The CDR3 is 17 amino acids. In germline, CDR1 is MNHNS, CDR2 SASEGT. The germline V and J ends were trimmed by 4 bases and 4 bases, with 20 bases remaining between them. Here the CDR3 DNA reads TGTGCCAGCAGTGGGGATTTCGCGGGCCCATTTTACAATGAGCAGTTCTTC. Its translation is CASSGDFAGPFYNEQFF.

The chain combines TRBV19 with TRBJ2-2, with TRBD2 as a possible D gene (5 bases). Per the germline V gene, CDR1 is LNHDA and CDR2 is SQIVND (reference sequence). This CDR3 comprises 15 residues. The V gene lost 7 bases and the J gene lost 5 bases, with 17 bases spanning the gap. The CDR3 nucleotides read TGTGCCAGTATTTATTCAGCGGCCGTAACCGGGGAGCTGTTTTTT. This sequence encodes CASIYSAAVTGELFF.

The CDR3 is CASSLGVNTGELFF. Here the CDR3 DNA reads TGTGCCAGCTCACTCGGGGTGAACACCGGGGAGCTGTTTTTT. The gene calls are TRBV18 and TRBJ2-2, with D perhaps matching TRBD2 (5 bases). The CDR3 loop spans 14 amino acids. The V gene's germline CDR1 is KGHSH and CDR2 LQKENI. V was cut by 4 bases and J by 1 base, with 7 bases left in between.

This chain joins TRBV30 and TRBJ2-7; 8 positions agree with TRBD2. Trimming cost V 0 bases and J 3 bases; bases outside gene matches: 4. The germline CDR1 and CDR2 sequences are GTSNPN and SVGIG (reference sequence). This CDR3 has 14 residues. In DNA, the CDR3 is TGTGCCTGGAGTGTACGGGAGGGGTACTACGAGCAGTACTTC. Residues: CAWSVREGYYEQYF.

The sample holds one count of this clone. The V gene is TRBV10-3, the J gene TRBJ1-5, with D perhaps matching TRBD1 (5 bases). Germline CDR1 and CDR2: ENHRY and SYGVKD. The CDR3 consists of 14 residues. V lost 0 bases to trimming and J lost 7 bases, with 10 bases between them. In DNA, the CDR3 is TGTGCCATCAGTGAGTCGGGGGGGGGACAGCCCCAGCATTTT. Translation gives CAISESGGGQPQHF.

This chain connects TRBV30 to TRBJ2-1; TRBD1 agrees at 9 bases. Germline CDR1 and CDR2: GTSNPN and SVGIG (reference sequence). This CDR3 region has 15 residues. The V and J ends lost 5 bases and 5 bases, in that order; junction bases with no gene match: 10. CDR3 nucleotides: TGTGCCTGGTACCTTACAGGGGGCATGCACAATGAGCAGTTCTTC. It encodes CAWYLTGGMHNEQFF.

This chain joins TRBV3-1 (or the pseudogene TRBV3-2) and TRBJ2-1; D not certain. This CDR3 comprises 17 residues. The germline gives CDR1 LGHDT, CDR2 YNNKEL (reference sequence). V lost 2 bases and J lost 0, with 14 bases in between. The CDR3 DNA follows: TGTGCCAGCAGCCAAACTTCAACACTGAGCTCCTACAATGAGCAGTTCTTC. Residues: CASSQTSTLSSYNEQFF.

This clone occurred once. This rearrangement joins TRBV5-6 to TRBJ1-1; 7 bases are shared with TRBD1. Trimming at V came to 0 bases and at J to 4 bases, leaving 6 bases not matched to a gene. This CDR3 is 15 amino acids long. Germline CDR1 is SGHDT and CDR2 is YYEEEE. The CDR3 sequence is CASSLAGTVGTEAFF. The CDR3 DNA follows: TGTGCCAGCAGCTTGGCCGGGACAGTGGGCACTGAAGCTTTCTTT.

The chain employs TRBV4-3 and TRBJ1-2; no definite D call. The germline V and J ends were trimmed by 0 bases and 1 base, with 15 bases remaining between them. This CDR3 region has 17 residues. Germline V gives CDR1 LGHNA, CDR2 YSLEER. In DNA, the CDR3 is TGCGCCAGCAGCCAAGATGCATCGACGGCGCTTAACTATGGCTACACCTTC. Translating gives CASSQDASTALNYGYTF.

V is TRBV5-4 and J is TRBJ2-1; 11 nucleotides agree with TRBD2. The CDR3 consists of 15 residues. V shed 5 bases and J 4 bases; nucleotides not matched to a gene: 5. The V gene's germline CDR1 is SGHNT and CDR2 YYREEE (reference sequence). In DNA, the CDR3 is TGTGCCAGCAGTAGACTAGCGGGACCGTACAATGAGCAGTTCTTC. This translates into CASSRLAGPYNEQFF. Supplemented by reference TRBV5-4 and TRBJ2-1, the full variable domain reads ETGVTQSPTHLIKTRGQQVTLRCSSQSGHNTVSWYQQALGQGPQFIFQYYREEENGRGNFPPRFSGLQFPNYSSELNVNALELDDSALYLCASSRLAGPYNEQFFGPGTRLTVL.

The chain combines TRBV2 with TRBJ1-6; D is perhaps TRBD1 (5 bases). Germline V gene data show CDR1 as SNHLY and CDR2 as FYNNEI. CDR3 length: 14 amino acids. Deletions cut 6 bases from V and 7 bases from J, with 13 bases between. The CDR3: CASRRRGENSPLHF. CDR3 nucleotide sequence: TGTGCCAGCAGGAGGAGGGGCGAGAATTCACCCCTCCACTTT.

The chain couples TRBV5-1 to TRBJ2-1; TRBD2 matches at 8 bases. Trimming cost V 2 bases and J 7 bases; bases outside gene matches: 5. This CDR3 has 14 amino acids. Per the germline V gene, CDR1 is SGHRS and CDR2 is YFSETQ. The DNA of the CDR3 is TGCGCCAGCAGCTTTACTAGCGGAGGGAATGAGCAGTTCTTC. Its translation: CASSFTSGGNEQFF. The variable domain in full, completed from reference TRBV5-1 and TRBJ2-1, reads KAGVTQTPRYLIKTRGQQVTLSCSPISGHRSVSWYQQTPGQGLQFLFEYFSETQRNKGNFPGRFSGRQFSNSRSEMNVSTLELGDSALYLCASSFTSGGNEQFFGPGTRLTVL.

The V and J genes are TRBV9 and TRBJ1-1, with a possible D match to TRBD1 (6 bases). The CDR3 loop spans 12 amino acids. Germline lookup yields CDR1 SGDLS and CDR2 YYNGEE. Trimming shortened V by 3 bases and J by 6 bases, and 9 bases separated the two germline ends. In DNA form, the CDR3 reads TGTGCCAGCAGCGGAGAGGGGGCTGAAGCTTTCTTT. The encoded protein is CASSGEGAEAFF.

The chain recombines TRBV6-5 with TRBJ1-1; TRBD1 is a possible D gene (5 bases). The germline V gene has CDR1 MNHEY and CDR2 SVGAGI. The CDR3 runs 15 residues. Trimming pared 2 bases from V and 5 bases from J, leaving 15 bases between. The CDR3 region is CASSYLGAVPTEAFF. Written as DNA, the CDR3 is TGTGCCAGCAGTTACCTTGGGGCAGTCCCGACTGAAGCTTTCTTT.